This T cell receptor beta chain was sequenced during a study of shared clonotypes between healthy human individuals. Produced via immunoSEQ multiplex PCR; TCRdb's table is partial and in-frame only. The table shows hundreds of thousands of clones, with 96% occurring only once. The CDR3 is 13 residues long. The V and J ends lost 8 bases and 0 bases, in that order; junction bases with no gene match: 6. Germline CDR1 reads SQVTM; CDR2 reads ANQGSEA. The TCR comes from a young woman in good health. The specimen sequenced was naive CD4+ T cells sorted from blood. The sample's subset: CD45RA+ positively selected. This chain links TRBV29-1 with TRBJ2-7, with 8 nucleotides matching TRBD1. Written as DNA, the CDR3 is TGCAGCTGCCGGGACAGGCGCTCCTACGAGCAGTACTTC. It translates to CSCRDRRSYEQYF.